This T cell receptor beta chain appears in the sequencing data of a study of blood T cells in healthy people across ages. Findings and caveats of the study: With naive T cell percentage, TCR beta diversity showed a strong correlation.

The use of a sample-barcoded 5' primer and a J-beta primer mix characterized a second PCR of roughly 6 to 11 cycles. In TCRdb, the 5' RACE reads were re-called with MiXCR into one record per CDR3 protein. The sample consists of about 630,000 distinct CDR3 sequences, around 21% of them appearing once. Germline CDR1 is SEHNR and CDR2 is FQNEAQ (reference sequence). The CDR3 has 13 residues. With 1 base removed from V and 6 bases from J, the gap between germline ends came to 10 bases. This clonotype has only a few counts. What it binds is unknown. Drawing of peripheral blood yielded approximately 10 milliliters from each donor.

The clonotype comes from a man aged 65 to 85 in good health. The source material was blood. The J gene is TRBJ2-7, the V gene TRBV7-9; unclear D gene. CDR3 bases: TGTGCCAGCAGCTTAGGGTCAACTGGCGAGCAGTACTTC. As protein: CASSLGSTGEQYF.